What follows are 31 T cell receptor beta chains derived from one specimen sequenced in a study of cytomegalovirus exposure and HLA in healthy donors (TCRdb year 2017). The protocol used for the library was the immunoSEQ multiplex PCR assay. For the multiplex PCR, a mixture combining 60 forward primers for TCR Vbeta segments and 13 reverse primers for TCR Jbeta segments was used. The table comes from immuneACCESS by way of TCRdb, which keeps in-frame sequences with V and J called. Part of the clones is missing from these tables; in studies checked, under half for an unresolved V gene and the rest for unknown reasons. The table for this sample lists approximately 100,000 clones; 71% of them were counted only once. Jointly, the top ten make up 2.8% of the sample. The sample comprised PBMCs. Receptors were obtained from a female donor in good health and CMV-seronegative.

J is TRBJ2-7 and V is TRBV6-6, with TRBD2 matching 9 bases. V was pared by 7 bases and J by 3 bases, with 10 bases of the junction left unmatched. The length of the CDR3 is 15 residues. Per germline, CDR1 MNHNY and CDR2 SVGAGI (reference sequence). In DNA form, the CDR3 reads TGTGCCAGCATAAAAGGGCTAGCGGGATTCTACGAGCAGTACTTC. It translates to CASIKGLAGFYEQYF.

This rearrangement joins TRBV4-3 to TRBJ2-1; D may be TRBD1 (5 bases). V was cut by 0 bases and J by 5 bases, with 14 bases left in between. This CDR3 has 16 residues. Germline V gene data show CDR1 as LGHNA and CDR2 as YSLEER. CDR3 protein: CASSQDFQGIDNEQFF. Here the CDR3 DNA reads TGCGCCAGCAGCCAAGATTTCCAGGGAATAGACAATGAGCAGTTCTTC.

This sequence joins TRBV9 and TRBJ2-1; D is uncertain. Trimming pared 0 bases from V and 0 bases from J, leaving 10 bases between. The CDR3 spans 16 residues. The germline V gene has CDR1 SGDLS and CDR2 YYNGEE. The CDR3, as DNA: TGTGCCAGCAGCGTAGAACTCCGGAGCTCCTACAATGAGCAGTTCTTC. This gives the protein CASSVELRSSYNEQFF.

Written as DNA, the CDR3 is TGTGCCAGCAGTTTATACCATGGGGGGGAAAATGAGCAGTTCTTC. This translates into CASSLYHGGENEQFF. This sequence joins TRBV27 and TRBJ2-1; 7 bases match TRBD2. Germline lookup yields CDR1 MNHEY and CDR2 SMNVEV (reference sequence). The CDR3 contains 15 residues. J lost 7 bases, V lost 1 base, and 7 bases had no gene match.

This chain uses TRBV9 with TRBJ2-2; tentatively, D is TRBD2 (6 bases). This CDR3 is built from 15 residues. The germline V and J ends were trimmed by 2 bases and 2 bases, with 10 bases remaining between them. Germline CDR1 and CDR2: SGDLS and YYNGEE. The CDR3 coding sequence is TGTGCCAGCAGCGTTACGGGAGTAAACACCGGGGAGCTGTTTTTT. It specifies CASSVTGVNTGELFF.

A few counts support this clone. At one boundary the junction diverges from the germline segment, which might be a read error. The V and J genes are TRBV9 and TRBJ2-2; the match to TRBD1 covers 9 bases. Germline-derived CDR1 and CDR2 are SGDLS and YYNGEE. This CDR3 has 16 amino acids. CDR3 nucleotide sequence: TGTGCCAGCACCGTAGGGGACAGGGCGAACACCGGGGAGCTGTTTTTT. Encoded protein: CASTVGDRANTGELFF.

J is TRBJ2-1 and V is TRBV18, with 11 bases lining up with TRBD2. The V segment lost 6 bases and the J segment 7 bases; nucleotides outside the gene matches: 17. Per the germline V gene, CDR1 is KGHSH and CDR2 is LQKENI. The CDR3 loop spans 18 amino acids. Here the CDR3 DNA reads TGTGCCAGCTCCCGACAGGGACTAACTAGCGGGAGAAGTAATGAGCAGTTCTTC. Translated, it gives CASSRQGLTSGRSNEQFF. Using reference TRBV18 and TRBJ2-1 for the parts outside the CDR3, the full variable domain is NAGVMQNPRHLVRRRGQEARLRCSPMKGHSHVYWYRQLPEEGLKFMVYLQKENIIDESGMPKERFSAEFPKEGPSILRIQQVVRGDSAAYFCASSRQGLTSGRSNEQFFGPGTRLTVL.

Here the CDR3 reads CASGLGTGGTDTQYF. The CDR3 DNA reads as TGTGCTAGTGGCCTCGGGACAGGGGGCACAGATACGCAGTATTTT. V usage is TRBV12-5 and J usage is TRBJ2-3, with 10 bases fitting TRBD1. The V segment lost 6 bases and the J segment 1 base; nucleotides outside the gene matches: 4. The CDR3 sequence is 15 residues long. The V gene's germline CDR1 is LGHNT and CDR2 FRNRAP.

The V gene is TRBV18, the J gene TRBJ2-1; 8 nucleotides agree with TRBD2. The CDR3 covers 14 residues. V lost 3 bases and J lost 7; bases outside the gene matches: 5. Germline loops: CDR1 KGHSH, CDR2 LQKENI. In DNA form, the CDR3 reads TGTGCCAGCTCACCCGGGACTAGGAGGAATGAGCAGTTCTTC. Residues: CASSPGTRRNEQFF. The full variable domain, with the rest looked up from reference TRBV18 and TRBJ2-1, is NAGVMQNPRHLVRRRGQEARLRCSPMKGHSHVYWYRQLPEEGLKFMVYLQKENIIDESGMPKERFSAEFPKEGPSILRIQQVVRGDSAAYFCASSPGTRRNEQFFGPGTRLTVL.

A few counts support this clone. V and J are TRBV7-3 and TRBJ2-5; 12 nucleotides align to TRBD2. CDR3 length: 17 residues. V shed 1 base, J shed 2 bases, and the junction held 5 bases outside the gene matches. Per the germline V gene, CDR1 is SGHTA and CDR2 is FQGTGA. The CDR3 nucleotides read TGTGCCAGCAGCTTAATTGGACTAGCGGGAAGACAAGAGACCCAGTACTTC. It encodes CASSLIGLAGRQETQYF.

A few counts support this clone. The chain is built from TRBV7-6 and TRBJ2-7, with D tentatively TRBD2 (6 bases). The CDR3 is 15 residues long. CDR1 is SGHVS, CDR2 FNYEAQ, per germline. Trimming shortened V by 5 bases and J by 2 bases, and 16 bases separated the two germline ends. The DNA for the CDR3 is TGTGCCAGCAGCCCCATTAGCGGTATCACCTACGAGCAGTACTTC. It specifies CASSPISGITYEQYF.

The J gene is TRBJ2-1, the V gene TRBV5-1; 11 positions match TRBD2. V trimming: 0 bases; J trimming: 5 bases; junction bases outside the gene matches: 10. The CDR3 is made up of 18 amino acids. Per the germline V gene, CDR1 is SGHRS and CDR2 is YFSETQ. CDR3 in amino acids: CASSLGPLGLAVDNEQFF. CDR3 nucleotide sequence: TGCGCCAGCAGCTTGGGGCCCCTGGGACTAGCGGTGGACAATGAGCAGTTCTTC.

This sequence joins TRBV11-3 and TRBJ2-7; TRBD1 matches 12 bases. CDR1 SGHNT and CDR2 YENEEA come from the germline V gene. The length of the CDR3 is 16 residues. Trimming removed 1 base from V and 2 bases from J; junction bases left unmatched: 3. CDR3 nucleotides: TGTGCCAGCAGCTTAGGAGGGACAGGGGGCGCCTACGAGCAGTACTTC. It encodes CASSLGGTGGAYEQYF.

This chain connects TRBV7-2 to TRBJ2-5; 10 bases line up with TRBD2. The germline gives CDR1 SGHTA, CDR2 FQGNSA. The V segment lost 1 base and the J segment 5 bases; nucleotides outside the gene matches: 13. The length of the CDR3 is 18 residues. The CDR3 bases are TGTGCCAGCAGCTTAGGCCCGCAGCGGGAGGGCCTCGGGGAGACCCAGTACTTC. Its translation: CASSLGPQREGLGETQYF.

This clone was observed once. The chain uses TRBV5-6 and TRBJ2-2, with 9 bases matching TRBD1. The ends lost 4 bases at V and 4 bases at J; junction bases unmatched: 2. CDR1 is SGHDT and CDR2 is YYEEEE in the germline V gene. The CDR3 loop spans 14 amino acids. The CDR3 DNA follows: TGTGCCAGCAGCGTGGGACAGGGCACCGGGGAGCTGTTTTTT. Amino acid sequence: CASSVGQGTGELFF.

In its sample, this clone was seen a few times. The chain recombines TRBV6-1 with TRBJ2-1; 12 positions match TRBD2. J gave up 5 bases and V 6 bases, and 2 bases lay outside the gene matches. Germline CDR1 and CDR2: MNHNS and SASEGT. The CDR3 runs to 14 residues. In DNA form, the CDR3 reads TGTGCCAGCAGGCGGACTAGCGGGGACAATGAGCAGTTCTTC. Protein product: CASRRTSGDNEQFF.

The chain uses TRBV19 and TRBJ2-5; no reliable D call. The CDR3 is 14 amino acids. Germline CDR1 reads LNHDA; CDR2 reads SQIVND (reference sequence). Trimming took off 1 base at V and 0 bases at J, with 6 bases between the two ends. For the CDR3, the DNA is TGTGCCAGTAGTATAGTTCACTACCAAGAGACCCAGTACTTC. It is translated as CASSIVHYQETQYF.

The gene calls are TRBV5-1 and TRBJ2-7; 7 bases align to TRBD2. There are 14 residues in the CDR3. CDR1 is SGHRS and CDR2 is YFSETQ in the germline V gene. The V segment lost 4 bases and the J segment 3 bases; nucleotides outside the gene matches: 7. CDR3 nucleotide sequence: TGCGCCAGCAGCCTTGGACTAGATTTCTACGAGCAGTACTTC. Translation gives CASSLGLDFYEQYF.

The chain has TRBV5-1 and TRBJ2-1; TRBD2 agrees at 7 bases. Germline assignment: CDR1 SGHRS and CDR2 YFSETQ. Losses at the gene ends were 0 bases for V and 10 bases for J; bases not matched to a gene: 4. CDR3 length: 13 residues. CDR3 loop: CASSLAVGGEQFF. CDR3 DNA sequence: TGCGCCAGCAGCTTGGCAGTGGGAGGGGAGCAGTTCTTC.

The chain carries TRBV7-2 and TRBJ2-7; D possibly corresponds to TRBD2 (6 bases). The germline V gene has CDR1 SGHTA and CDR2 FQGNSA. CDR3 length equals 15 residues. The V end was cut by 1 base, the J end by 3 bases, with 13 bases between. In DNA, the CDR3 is TGTGCCAGCAGCTTAGATCCGGGACTCCACTACGAGCAGTACTTC. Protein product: CASSLDPGLHYEQYF.

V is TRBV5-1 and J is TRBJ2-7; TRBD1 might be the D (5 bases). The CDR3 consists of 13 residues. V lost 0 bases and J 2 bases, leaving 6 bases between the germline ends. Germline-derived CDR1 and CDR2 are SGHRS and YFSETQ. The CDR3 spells CASSLAGTYEQYF. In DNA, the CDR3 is TGCGCCAGCAGCTTGGCAGGGACCTACGAGCAGTACTTC.

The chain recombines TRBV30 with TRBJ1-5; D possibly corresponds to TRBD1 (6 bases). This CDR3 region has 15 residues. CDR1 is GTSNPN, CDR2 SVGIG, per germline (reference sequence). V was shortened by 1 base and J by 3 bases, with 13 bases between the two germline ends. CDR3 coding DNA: TGTGCCTGGAGTGGGGGGCCGACAGTCAATCAGCCCCAGCATTTT. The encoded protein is CAWSGGPTVNQPQHF.

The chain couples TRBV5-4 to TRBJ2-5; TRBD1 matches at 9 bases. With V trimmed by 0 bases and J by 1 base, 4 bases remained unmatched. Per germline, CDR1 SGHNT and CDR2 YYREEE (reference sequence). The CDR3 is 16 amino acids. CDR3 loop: CASSLGGQGLQETQYF. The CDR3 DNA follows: TGTGCCAGCAGCTTGGGGGGACAGGGCCTCCAAGAGACCCAGTACTTC.

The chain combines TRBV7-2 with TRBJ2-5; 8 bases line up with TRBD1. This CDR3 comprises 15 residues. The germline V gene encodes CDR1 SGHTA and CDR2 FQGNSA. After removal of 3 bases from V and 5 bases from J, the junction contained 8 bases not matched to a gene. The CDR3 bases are TGTGCCAGCAGCTTTACCCAGGGGGCTTGGGAGACCCAGTACTTC. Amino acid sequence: CASSFTQGAWETQYF.

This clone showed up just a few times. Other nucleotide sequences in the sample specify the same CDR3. CDR3 region: CASSVGLAGPLHEQYF. The CDR3 DNA reads TGTGCCAGCAGCGTAGGGCTAGCGGGACCCCTCCACGAGCAGTACTTC. The V gene is TRBV9, the J gene TRBJ2-7; 9 bases agree with TRBD2. The V segment lost 0 bases and the J segment 5 bases; nucleotides outside the gene matches: 9. The CDR3 has 16 residues. CDR1 and CDR2 (germline): SGDLS, YYNGEE.

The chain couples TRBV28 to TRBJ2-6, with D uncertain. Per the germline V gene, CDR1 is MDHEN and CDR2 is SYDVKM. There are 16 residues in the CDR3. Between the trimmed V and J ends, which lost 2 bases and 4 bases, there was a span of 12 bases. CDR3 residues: CASSLGGSLGANVLTF. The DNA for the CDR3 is TGTGCCAGCAGTTTAGGCGGTTCTCTGGGGGCCAACGTCCTGACTTTC.

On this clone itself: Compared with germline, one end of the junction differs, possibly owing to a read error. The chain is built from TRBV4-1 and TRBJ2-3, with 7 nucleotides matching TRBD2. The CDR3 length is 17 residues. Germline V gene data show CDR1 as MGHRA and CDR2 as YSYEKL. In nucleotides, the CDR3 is TGCGCCAGCAGCCAAGATCCACTAGCGAGCCTCACACATACGCAGTATTTT. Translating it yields CASSQDPLASLTHTQYF.

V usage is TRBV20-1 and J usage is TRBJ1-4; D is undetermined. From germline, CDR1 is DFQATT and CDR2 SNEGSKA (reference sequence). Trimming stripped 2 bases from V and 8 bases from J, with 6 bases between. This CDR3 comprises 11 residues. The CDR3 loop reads CSARLGEKLFF. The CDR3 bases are TGCAGTGCTAGACTAGGAGAAAAACTGTTTTTT.

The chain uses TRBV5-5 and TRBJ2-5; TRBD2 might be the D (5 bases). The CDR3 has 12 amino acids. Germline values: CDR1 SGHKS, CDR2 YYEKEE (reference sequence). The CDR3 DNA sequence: TGTGCGACTGCCCGGGGAAAAGAGACCCAGTACTTC. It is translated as CATARGKETQYF. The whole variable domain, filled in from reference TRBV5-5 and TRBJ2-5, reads DAGVTQSPTHLIKTRGQQVTLRCSPISGHKSVSWYQQVLGQGPQFIFQYYEKEERGRGNFPDRFSARQFPNYSSELNVNALLLGDSALYLCATARGKETQYFGPGTRLLVL.

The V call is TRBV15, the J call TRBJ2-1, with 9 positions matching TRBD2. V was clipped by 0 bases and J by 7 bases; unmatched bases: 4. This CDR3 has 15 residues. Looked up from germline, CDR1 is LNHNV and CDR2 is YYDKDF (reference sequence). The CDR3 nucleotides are TGTGCCACCAGCAGAGATCCAGCGGGAGGTAATGAGCAGTTCTTC. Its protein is CATSRDPAGGNEQFF.

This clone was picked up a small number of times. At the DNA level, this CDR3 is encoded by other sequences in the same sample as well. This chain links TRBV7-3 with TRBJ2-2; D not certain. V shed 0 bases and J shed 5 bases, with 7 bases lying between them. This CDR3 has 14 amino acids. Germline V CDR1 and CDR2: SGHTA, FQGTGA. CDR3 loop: CASSLTAGTGELFF. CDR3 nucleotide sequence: TGTGCCAGCAGCTTAACGGCCGGGACCGGGGAGCTGTTTTTT. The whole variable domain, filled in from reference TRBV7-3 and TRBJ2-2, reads GAGVSQTPSNKVTEKGKYVELRCDPISGHTALYWYRQSLGQGPEFLIYFQGTGAADDSGLPNDRFFAVRPEGSVSTLKIQRTERGDSAVYLCASSLTAGTGELFFGEGSRLTVL.